These 27 T cell receptor beta chains came from one sample sequenced in a study of Graves' ophthalmopathy and Graves' hyperthyroidism. Scientists amplified the TCR beta CDR3 regions from RNA transcripts. RT-PCR was first run with HTBI primers, then multiplex PCR in a second round. MiXCR, applied by TCRdb to the multiplex PCR reads, yields one record per CDR3 protein. The profile shows 300,000 to 500,000 distinct CDR3 sequences, approximately 15% of them singletons. What was sequenced was peripheral blood. The receptors were gathered from a woman younger than 30 with stable Graves' hyperthyroidism.

This clonotype occurred many times. The chain carries TRBV29-1 and TRBJ2-7; D call uncertain. This CDR3 contains 12 residues. Trimming removed 7 bases from V and 2 bases from J, with 12 bases in between. The V gene's germline CDR1 is SQVTM and CDR2 ANQGSEA. As DNA, the CDR3 is TGCAGCGCCGTTGACCGTCCCTACGAGCAGTACTTC. This encodes CSAVDRPYEQYF.

In regard to this clonotype: A read error may be the cause here, since a much bigger clone is one base away. V and J are TRBV20-1 and TRBJ1-2, with a weak D call TRBD1 (6 bases). Looked up from germline, CDR1 is DFQATT and CDR2 is SNEGSKA (reference sequence). This CDR3 spans 14 amino acids. V lost 3 bases and J lost 2, with 13 bases in between. In DNA, the CDR3 is TGCAGTGCTAGGTACCCTGGGGGCAACTATGGCTACACCTTC. As protein: CSARYPGGNYGYTF.

The sample holds many counts of this clonotype. The V call is TRBV6-1, the J call TRBJ2-5; D is unclear. Trimming shortened V by 2 bases and J by 5 bases, and 6 bases separated the two germline ends. The CDR3 extends over 12 amino acids. Germline CDR1 and CDR2: MNHNS and SASEGT. CDR3 DNA sequence: TGTGCCAGCAGTGAATTATTGGAGACCCAGTACTTC. This translates into CASSELLETQYF.

This clonotype was seen a few times. The chain is built from TRBV19 and TRBJ1-2, with 12 nucleotides matching TRBD1. Looked up from germline, CDR1 is LNHDA and CDR2 is SQIVND (reference sequence). The CDR3 is 17 residues long. V shed 6 bases, J shed 2 bases, and the junction held 10 bases outside the gene matches. CDR3 DNA sequence: TGTGCCAGTAGAAGCCGGGACAGGGGGCCCCAGAACTATGGCTACACCTTC. Its translation: CASRSRDRGPQNYGYTF. Full variable domain (remainder filled in from reference TRBV19 and TRBJ1-2): DGGITQSPKYLFRKEGQNVTLSCEQNLNHDAMYWYRQDPGQGLRLIYYSQIVNDFQKGDIAEGYSVSREKKESFPLTVTSAQKNPTAFYLCASRSRDRGPQNYGYTFGSGTRLTVV.

This clonotype was counted at least ten times. The V gene is TRBV20-1, the J gene TRBJ1-1; D ambiguous. V lost 6 bases and J lost 1, with 9 bases in between. CDR1 is DFQATT, CDR2 SNEGSKA, per germline (reference sequence). The CDR3 consists of 12 residues. The CDR3, as DNA: TGCAGTGCCGATTCGGGGAACACTGAAGCTTTCTTT. It specifies CSADSGNTEAFF.

This clonotype was picked up a small number of times. This sequence joins TRBV6-1 and TRBJ2-7; TRBD2 might be the D (6 bases). Trimming took 1 base from V and 4 from J, leaving 8 bases between them. The CDR3 is 13 amino acids. From germline, CDR1 is MNHNS and CDR2 SASEGT. CDR3 loop: CASSEGGRYEQYF. Here the CDR3 DNA reads TGTGCCAGCAGTGAAGGGGGGAGGTACGAGCAGTACTTC.

The rearrangement joins TRBV6-2 or TRBV6-3 to TRBJ2-7; possible D gene TRBD2, 6 bases. The CDR3 is 15 amino acids. Trimming cost V 5 bases and J 3 bases, with 17 bases left between them. Germline V lookup: CDR1 MNHEY, CDR2 SVGEGT. The CDR3 protein is CASSRSPSEYYEQYF. In DNA form, the CDR3 reads TGTGCCAGCAGTCGTTCCCCTAGCGAGTACTACGAGCAGTACTTC.

This clonotype was seen repeatedly, ten times or more. The V and J genes are TRBV6-2 or TRBV6-3 and TRBJ2-7, with D possibly being TRBD1 (6 bases). Trimming cost V 4 bases and J 0 bases, with 22 bases left between them. The germline V gene has CDR1 MNHEY and CDR2 SVGEGT. This CDR3 is 18 amino acids long. CDR3 sequence reads: CASSFAPLHRAGSYEQYF. In DNA, the CDR3 is TGTGCCAGCAGTTTCGCTCCTCTACACAGGGCGGGCTCCTACGAGCAGTACTTC.

The sample holds many counts of this clonotype. The chain carries TRBV3-1 and TRBJ2-5, with D unclear. The V gene's germline CDR1 is LGHDT and CDR2 YNNKEL (reference sequence). There are 12 residues in the CDR3. V shed 4 bases and J shed 5 bases, with 8 bases lying between them. Here the CDR3 reads CASSRDKETQYF. Written as DNA, the CDR3 is TGTGCCAGCAGCCGAGACAAGGAGACCCAGTACTTC.

This clonotype was seen repeatedly, ten times or more. This sequence joins TRBV12-3 or TRBV12-4 and TRBJ1-5; tentatively, D is TRBD1 (5 bases). V was trimmed by 3 bases and J by 4 bases, leaving 16 bases between them. The CDR3 totals 16 residues. CDR3 sequence: CASSLQEGVGNQPQHF. The CDR3 DNA is TGTGCCAGCAGTTTGCAAGAAGGGGTAGGAAATCAGCCCCAGCATTTT.

This clonotype has ten or more counts. In this CDR3 the conserved last residue, phenylalanine or tryptophan, is missing, so a read error is likely. This chain joins TRBV7-2 and TRBJ1-2; TRBD1 matches 10 bases. CDR1 is SGHTA, CDR2 FQGNSA, per germline. V trimming: 5 bases; J trimming: 8 bases; junction bases outside the gene matches: 8. The CDR3 is 14 amino acids. CDR3 protein: CASSPRQGALGYTL. The CDR3 nucleotides read TGTGCCAGCAGCCCGAGACAGGGGGCGCTGGGCTACACCCTC.

This clonotype appeared many times. The V call is TRBV6-2 or TRBV6-3, the J call TRBJ2-7, with 9 bases fitting TRBD1. Per the germline V gene, CDR1 is MNHEY and CDR2 is SVGEGT. Trimming took 5 bases from V and 6 from J; bases not matched to a gene: 5. The CDR3 loop spans 13 amino acids. CDR3: CASSQTGGLEQYF. The CDR3, as DNA: TGTGCCAGCAGTCAGACAGGGGGTCTCGAGCAGTACTTC.

The V gene is TRBV4-3, the J gene TRBJ1-2, with D possibly TRBD1 on 6 matching bases. Looked up from germline, CDR1 is LGHNA and CDR2 is YSLEER. Trimming cost V 2 bases and J 8 bases, with 21 bases left between them. The CDR3 has 16 residues. The DNA of the CDR3 is TGCGCCAGCAGCCAACTCCCAAGGGGGAACAGGTCCGGCTACACCTTC. This sequence encodes CASSQLPRGNRSGYTF.

This clonotype was counted a few times. The chain recombines TRBV11-1 with TRBJ2-7, with D unclear. This CDR3 spans 16 amino acids. V lost 0 bases and J lost 5, with 17 bases in between. Germline V lookup: CDR1 SGHAT, CDR2 FQDESV (reference sequence). In DNA form, the CDR3 reads TGTGCCAGCAGCTTAGCCCCGCCAATGAACCCCCACGAGCAGTACTTC. Its protein product is CASSLAPPMNPHEQYF.

This clonotype has a count of ten or more. V gene TRBV19 combines with J gene TRBJ1-1; D ambiguous. Germline CDR1 reads LNHDA; CDR2 reads SQIVND (reference sequence). V was clipped by 3 bases and J by 3 bases, with 8 bases between them. There are 13 residues in the CDR3. The CDR3 reads CASSISSYTEAFF. For the CDR3, the DNA is TGTGCCAGTAGTATTAGCAGCTACACTGAAGCTTTCTTT.

The rearrangement joins TRBV7-9 to TRBJ2-7, with D unclear. Trimming left V 3 bases short and J 3 bases short, with 9 bases between. Germline CDR1 and CDR2: SEHNR and FQNEAQ (reference sequence). This CDR3 is 13 amino acids long. CDR3 residues: CASSFWNLYEQYF. The CDR3 DNA reads TGTGCCAGCAGCTTTTGGAATCTCTACGAGCAGTACTTC.

This clonotype was detected many times. The genes are TRBV20-1 and TRBJ2-7, with 10 bases fitting TRBD2. After removal of 0 bases from V and 2 bases from J, the junction contained 10 bases not matched to a gene. The length of the CDR3 is 17 residues. Germline CDR1 is DFQATT and CDR2 is SNEGSKA (reference sequence). CDR3 region: CSARDPYGAGGTYEQYF. The CDR3 coding sequence is TGCAGTGCTAGAGACCCATACGGAGCGGGGGGGACCTACGAGCAGTACTTC.

At least ten counts were recorded for this clonotype. V usage is TRBV14 and J usage is TRBJ1-6, with 7 bases lining up with TRBD1. The V gene end was trimmed by 1 base and the J gene end by 5 bases; junction bases not matched to a gene: 2. In germline, CDR1 is SGHDN, CDR2 FVKESK. The CDR3 loop spans 15 amino acids. For the CDR3, the DNA is TGTGCCAGCAGCCAAGTACAGGGGAATAATTCACCCCTCCACTTT. Its translation: CASSQVQGNNSPLHF.

The chain has TRBV10-3 and TRBJ2-5; 12 bases are shared with TRBD2. The CDR3 runs to 16 residues. Unmatched junction bases numbered 6, after V lost 6 bases and J lost 1 base. Germline CDR1 is ENHRY and CDR2 is SYGVKD. The CDR3 protein is CAIRSSGGDIQETQYF. CDR3 DNA sequence: TGTGCCATCAGGTCTAGCGGGGGGGATATCCAAGAGACCCAGTACTTC.

This clonotype turned up a few times. The rearrangement joins TRBV7-9 to TRBJ2-5, with TRBD2 identical over 7 bases. The J segment lost 4 bases and the V segment lost 4 bases, leaving 12 bases of the junction unmatched. CDR3 length: 16 residues. Germline V gene data show CDR1 as SEHNR and CDR2 as FQNEAQ (reference sequence). DNA of the CDR3: TGTGCCAGCAGCTCGTCTGGGGGGGGAAATTTAGAGACCCAGTACTTC. It yields the protein CASSSSGGGNLETQYF.

There are many counts of this clonotype. The chain carries TRBV6-1 and TRBJ1-3; D remains unclear. Germline CDR1 reads MNHNS; CDR2 reads SASEGT. Trimming took off 5 bases at V and 1 base at J, with 9 bases between the two ends. The CDR3 has 14 residues. CDR3: CASSKELSGNTIYF. CDR3 sequence (DNA): TGTGCCAGCAGTAAGGAACTATCTGGAAACACCATATATTTT.

In its sample, this clonotype was seen many times. Here the CDR3 reads CASKGLYGYTF. DNA of the CDR3: TGTGCCAGCAAGGGACTCTATGGCTACACCTTC. The V call is TRBV9, the J call TRBJ1-2, with D maybe TRBD1 (5 bases). V was cut by 6 bases and J by 4 bases, with 7 bases left in between. The germline gives CDR1 SGDLS, CDR2 YYNGEE. The CDR3 runs 11 residues.

This clonotype was seen repeatedly, ten times or more. The chain employs TRBV2 and TRBJ1-2; the match to TRBD1 covers 7 bases. In germline, CDR1 is SNHLY, CDR2 FYNNEI. The J segment lost 8 bases and the V segment lost 11 bases, leaving 14 bases of the junction unmatched. The CDR3 consists of 13 residues. The CDR3 nucleotides read TGTGCCGGCCCAGACAGGGACGGCTTCGGCTACACCTTC. Protein product: CAGPDRDGFGYTF. The full variable domain, its missing parts supplied by reference TRBV2 and TRBJ1-2, is EPEVTQTPSHQVTQMGQEVILRCVPISNHLYFYWYRQILGQKVEFLVSFYNNEISEKSEIFDDQFSVERPDGSNFTLKIRSTKLEDSAMYFCAGPDRDGFGYTFGSGTRLTVV.

This clonotype was seen ten or more times. The rearrangement links TRBV6-1 to TRBJ1-3; weak D call: TRBD1 (6 bases). The V gene's germline CDR1 is MNHNS and CDR2 SASEGT. The V end was cut by 6 bases, the J end by 3 bases, with 21 bases between. The CDR3 spans 17 residues. The CDR3 spells CASREKFFGTSGNTIYF. Written as DNA, the CDR3 is TGTGCCAGCAGGGAAAAATTTTTCGGGACAAGTGGAAACACCATATATTTT.

There are a few counts of this clonotype. The chain is built from TRBV2 and TRBJ2-5, with D perhaps matching TRBD1 (5 bases). The CDR3 contains 14 residues. V was shortened by 8 bases and J by 4 bases, with 17 bases between the two germline ends. Germline values: CDR1 SNHLY, CDR2 FYNNEI. Here the CDR3 DNA reads TGTGCCAGCGTTTACTCCAGGGTATCAGAGACCCAGTACTTC. Amino acid sequence: CASVYSRVSETQYF.

The V and J genes are TRBV5-1 and TRBJ1-5, with 9 bases matching TRBD1. The CDR3 is 14 residues long. V shed 4 bases, J shed 9 bases, and the junction held 8 bases outside the gene matches. Germline loops: CDR1 SGHRS, CDR2 YFSETQ. The CDR3 DNA sequence: TGCGCCAGCAGCCCAGGGGACAGGGTATGGCCCCAGCATTTT. Its protein product is CASSPGDRVWPQHF.

This clonotype was seen a handful of times. This chain connects TRBV12-3 or TRBV12-4 to TRBJ2-7; a possible D gene is TRBD2 (5 bases). The CDR3 runs 12 residues. Trimming cost V 4 bases and J 6 bases, with 10 bases left between them. The CDR3 sequence: CASSSRGCEQYF. As DNA, the CDR3 is TGTGCCAGCAGTTCTCGGGGTTGCGAGCAGTACTTC.